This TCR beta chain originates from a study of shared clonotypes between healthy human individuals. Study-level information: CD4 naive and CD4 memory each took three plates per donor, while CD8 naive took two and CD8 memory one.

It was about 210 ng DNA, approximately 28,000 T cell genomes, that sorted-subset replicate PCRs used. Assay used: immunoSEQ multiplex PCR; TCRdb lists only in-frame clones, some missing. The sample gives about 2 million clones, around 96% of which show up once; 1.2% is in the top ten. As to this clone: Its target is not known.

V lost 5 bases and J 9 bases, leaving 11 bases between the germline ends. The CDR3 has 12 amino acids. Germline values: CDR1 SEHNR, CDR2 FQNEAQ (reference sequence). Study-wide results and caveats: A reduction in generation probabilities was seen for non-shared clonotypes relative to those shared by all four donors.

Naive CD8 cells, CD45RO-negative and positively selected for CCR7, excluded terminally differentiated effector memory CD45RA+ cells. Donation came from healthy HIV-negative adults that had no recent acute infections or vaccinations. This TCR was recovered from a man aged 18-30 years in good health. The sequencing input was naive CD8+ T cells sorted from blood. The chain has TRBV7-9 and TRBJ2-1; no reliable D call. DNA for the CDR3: TGTGCCAGCAGCCAGGACGGTGCTGAGCAGTTCTTC. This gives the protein CASSQDGAEQFF.